This TCR beta chain was identified during a study of response to subunit inactivated influenza vaccine. Study-wide results and caveats: It was suggested by the authors that few new T cells are recruited by each seasonal influenza vaccination.

TCRdb re-derived calls from the RT-PCR reads in MiXCR, one entry per CDR3 protein. Of about 610,000 distinct CDR3 sequences listed, 14% are singletons. This clonotype occurred a few times. Its antigen remains unknown. The CDR3 contains 13 residues. Between the trimmed V and J ends, which lost 2 bases and 7 bases, there was a span of 8 bases. CDR1 and CDR2 (germline): LGHDT, YNNKEL (reference sequence). The TCR originated in a man aged 50 to 59 who received an inactivated influenza vaccine. The chain recombines TRBV3-1 with TRBJ1-4; a possible D gene is TRBD1 (6 bases). The source was PBMCs from blood, collected 11 to 12 days after vaccination. CDR3 DNA sequence: TGTGCCAGCAGCCAAACACAGGGTGAAAAACTGTTTTTT. Protein: CASSQTQGEKLFF.